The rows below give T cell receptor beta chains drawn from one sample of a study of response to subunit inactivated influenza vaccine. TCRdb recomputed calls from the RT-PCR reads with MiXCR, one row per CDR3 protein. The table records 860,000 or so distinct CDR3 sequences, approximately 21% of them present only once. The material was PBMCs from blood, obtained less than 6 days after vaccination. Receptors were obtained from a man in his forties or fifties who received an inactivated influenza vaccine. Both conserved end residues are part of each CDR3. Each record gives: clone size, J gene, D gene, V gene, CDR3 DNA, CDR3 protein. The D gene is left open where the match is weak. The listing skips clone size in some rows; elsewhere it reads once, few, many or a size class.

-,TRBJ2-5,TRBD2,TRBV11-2,TGTGCCAGCAGCACTAGAGGCCTAGCGGACCAAGAGACCCAGTACTTC,CASSTRGLADQETQYF
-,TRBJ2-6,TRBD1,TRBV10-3,TGTGCCATCAGGGGACAGGGGGAACGATCTGGGGCCAACGTCCTGACTTTC,CAIRGQGERSGANVLTF
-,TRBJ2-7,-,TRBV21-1,TGTGCCAGCAGCAAATATGCAGGGATCCACGAGCAGTACTTC,CASSKYAGIHEQYF
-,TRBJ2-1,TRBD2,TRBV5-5,TGTGCCAGCAGCTTGGTGTTCCGGGGGGGACGCAATGAGCAGTTCTTC,CASSLVFRGGRNEQFF
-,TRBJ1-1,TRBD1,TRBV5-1,TGCGCCAGCAGCTTGGCCCGGACAGGCAAGAACACTGAAGCTTTCTTT,CASSLARTGKNTEAFF
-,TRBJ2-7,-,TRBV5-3,TGTGCCAGGAGCCCCAGCCTCACCTACGAGCAGTACTTC,CARSPSLTYEQYF
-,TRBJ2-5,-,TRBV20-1,TGCAGTGCTACCACGGGCCTCACCGAAGAGACCCAGTACTTC,CSATTGLTEETQYF
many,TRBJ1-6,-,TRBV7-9,TGTGCCAGCAGCCTGGACCGAGGAAACTTTCCCCTCCACTTT,CASSLDRGNFPLHF
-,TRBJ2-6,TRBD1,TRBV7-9,TGTGCCAGCAGCCCGAGACAGGGGCGGGGGGCCAACGTCCTGACTTTC,CASSPRQGRGANVLTF
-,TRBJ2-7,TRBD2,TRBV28,TGTGCCAGCAGACCACCGGCGGGAGGGCTATGGGAGCAGTACTTC,CASRPPAGGLWEQYF
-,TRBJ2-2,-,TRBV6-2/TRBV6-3,TGTGCCAGCAGTTTCGCCATCGGGGTAGTGAGCACCGGGGAGCTGTTTTTT,CASSFAIGVVSTGELFF
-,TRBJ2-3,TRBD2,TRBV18,TGTGCCAGCTCATCAGGACTAGCGGTACTTAGCACAGATACGCAGTATTTT,CASSSGLAVLSTDTQYF
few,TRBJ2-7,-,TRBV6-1,TGTGCCAGCCTCCCCTCTGCGGGGAACCAAGAATCCGGGAAATACGAGCAGTACTTC,CASLPSAGNQESGKYEQYF
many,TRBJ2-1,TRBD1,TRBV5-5,TGTGCCAGCAGCTGGGGCCCGGACAGGGCGATGAATGAGCAGTTCTTC,CASSWGPDRAMNEQFF
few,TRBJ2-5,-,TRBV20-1,TGCAGTGCTAGGAGGGCAGGTCCACCGGAGACCCAGTACTTC,CSARRAGPPETQYF
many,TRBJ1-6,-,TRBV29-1,TGCAGCGCCAGGACAGACTATAATTCACCCCTCCACTTT,CSARTDYNSPLHF
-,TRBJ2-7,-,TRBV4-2,TGTGCCAGCAGCCAGGGGGGGGCAGGGGATATGTACGAGCAGTACTTC,CASSQGGAGDMYEQYF
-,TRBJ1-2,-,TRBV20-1,TGCAGTGCTAGAGTACAAGGAAACTATGGCTACACCTTC,CSARVQGNYGYTF
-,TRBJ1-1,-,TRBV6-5,TGTGCCAGCAGTTACTCTGGGGGAACTGGTGAAGCTTTCTTT,CASSYSGGTGEAFF
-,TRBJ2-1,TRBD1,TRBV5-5,TGTGCCAGCAGACTCCTGCGACAGGGGGAATACAATGAGCAGTTCTTC,CASRLLRQGEYNEQFF
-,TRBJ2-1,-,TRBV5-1,TGCGCCAGCAGCCCCCAATCTGGTGTCAATGAGCAGTTCTTC,CASSPQSGVNEQFF
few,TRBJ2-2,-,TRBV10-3,TGTGCCATCAGTGAGTCGTACGGGAGAGGGGAGCTGTTTTTT,CAISESYGRGELFF
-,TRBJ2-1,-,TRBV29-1,TGCAGCGTTGCAGGACTATGGGGCAATGAGCAGTTCTTC,CSVAGLWGNEQFF
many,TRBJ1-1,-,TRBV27,TGTGCCAGCAGTTTAGGGTGGGGAGTCACTGAAGCTTTCTTT,CASSLGWGVTEAFF
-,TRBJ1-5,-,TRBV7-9,TGTGCCAGCAGCTTAGCGGGAGCTCAGCCCCAGCATTTT,CASSLAGAQPQHF
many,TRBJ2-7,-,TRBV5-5,TGTGCCAGCAGCCAATATGACCAGGGGAACTACGAGCAGTACTTC,CASSQYDQGNYEQYF
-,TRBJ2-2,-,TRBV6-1,TGTGCCAGCAGAAGGCAGGGGATATTCGGGGAGCTGTTTTTT,CASRRQGIFGELFF
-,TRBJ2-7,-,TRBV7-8,TGTGCCAGCAGCCTCCGGGGGGCGGCTCTTCTATACGAGCAGTACTTC,CASSLRGAALLYEQYF
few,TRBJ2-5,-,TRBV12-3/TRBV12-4,TGTGCCAGCAGTCTAGTGGTTCGGGAGACCCAGTACTTC,CASSLVVRETQYF
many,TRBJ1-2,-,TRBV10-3,TGTGCCATCAGTGAGTCACACCCGCTTACTAACTCTGGCTACACCTTC,CAISESHPLTNSGYTF
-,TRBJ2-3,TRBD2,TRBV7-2,TGTGCCAGCAGCCTGCGGACTAGCGGCCTGACAGATACGCAGTATTTT,CASSLRTSGLTDTQYF
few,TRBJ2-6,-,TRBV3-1,TGTGCCAGCAGCCAAGAAGGGACCCTAAAAGCTGGGGCCAACGTCCTGACTTTC,CASSQEGTLKAGANVLTF
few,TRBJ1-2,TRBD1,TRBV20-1,TGCAGTGCTCAGGGGGGGGGCTATGGCTACACCTTC,CSAQGGGYGYTF
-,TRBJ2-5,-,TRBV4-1,TGCGCCAGCAGCCACGCGCAGGGCGTACAAGAGACCCAGTACTTC,CASSHAQGVQETQYF
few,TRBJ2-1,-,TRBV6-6,TGTGCCAGCAGTTACTCGCTCGTCCATGAGCAGTTCTTC,CASSYSLVHEQFF
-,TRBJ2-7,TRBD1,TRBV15,TGTGCCACCAGCATCGGAACAGGGGGGACCTACGAGCAGTACTTC,CATSIGTGGTYEQYF
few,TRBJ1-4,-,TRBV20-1,TGCAGTGCCACCGGAGGGGGGGAAAGGCGAAAACTGTTTTTT,CSATGGGERRKLFF
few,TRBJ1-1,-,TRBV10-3,TGTGCCATCAGTGAACTAGAGCTAAGGACTGAAGCTTTCTTT,CAISELELRTEAFF
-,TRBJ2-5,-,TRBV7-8,TGTGCCAGCAGCTTCCGGGACCACCGAGGGGAAGAGACCCAGTACTTC,CASSFRDHRGEETQYF
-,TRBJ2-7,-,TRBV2,TGTGCCAGCGCCCTTGAGGGGTACGAGCAGTACTTC,CASALEGYEQYF
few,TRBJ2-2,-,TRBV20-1,TGCAGTGCTAGTGGATTATCCACCGGGGAGCTGTTTTTT,CSASGLSTGELFF
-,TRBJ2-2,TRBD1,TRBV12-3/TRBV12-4,TGTGCCAGCAGCCCTCCAGGGGGGAACACCGGGGAGCTGTTTTTT,CASSPPGGNTGELFF
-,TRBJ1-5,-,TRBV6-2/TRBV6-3,TGTGCCAGCAGTTACAGGGGAGGCAATCAGCCCCAGCATTTT,CASSYRGGNQPQHF
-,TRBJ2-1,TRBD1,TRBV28,TGTGCCAGCAGTTGGGGACAGGGGGCGAATGAGCAGTTCTTC,CASSWGQGANEQFF
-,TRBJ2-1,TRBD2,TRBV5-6,TGTGCCAGCAGTTGGGGACTAGCGGGAGGAGTTTACAATGAGCAGTTCTTC,CASSWGLAGGVYNEQFF
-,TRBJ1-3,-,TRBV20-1,TGCAGTGCTAGAAGTGGAGGGGCCAGAGGAAACACCATATATTTT,CSARSGGARGNTIYF
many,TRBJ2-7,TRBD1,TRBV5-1,TGCGCCAGCAGCTCGGGACAGGGTTTTGTGTCCTACGAGCAGTACTTC,CASSSGQGFVSYEQYF
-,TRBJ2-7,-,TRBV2,TGTGCCACTTCCTGGGCAGGGGACTACGAGCAGTACTTC,CATSWAGDYEQYF
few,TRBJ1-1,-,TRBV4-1,TGCGCCAGCAGCCTCACCGCCGGGACCTCCCCGGCTTTCTTT,CASSLTAGTSPAFF
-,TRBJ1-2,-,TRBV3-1,TGTGCCAGCAGCCAAGAGGGAGCTAACTATGGCTACACCTTC,CASSQEGANYGYTF
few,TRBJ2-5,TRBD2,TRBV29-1,TGCAGCGTTCCGGGACTAGCCGGAGAGACCCAGTACTTC,CSVPGLAGETQYF
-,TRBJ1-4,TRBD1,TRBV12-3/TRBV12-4,TGTGCCAGCAGTCAAGGACAGGAGGAAGCAACTAATGAAAAACTGTTTTTT,CASSQGQEEATNEKLFF
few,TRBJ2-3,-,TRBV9,TGTGCCAGCAGCGCCATGGGGATGGCAGATACGCAGTATTTT,CASSAMGMADTQYF